This TCR beta chain was captured in a study of blood T cell repertoires in COVID-19. About the study: COVID-19 samples from acute and convalescent phases originated in the United States, Italy and Spain. T cells, B-cell-depleted T cells, or PBMCs provided the cDNA or gDNA that served as material.

Of note for this clone: This sample also contains other DNA sequences that code for the same CDR3.

Profiling relied on immunoSEQ multiplex PCR, and the TCRdb table lists in-frame clones only, not all of them. This table holds just under 350,000 clones, approximately 91% found once. This CDR3 contains 13 residues. Germline CDR1 is LNHDA and CDR2 is SQIVND (reference sequence). Trimming took 4 bases from V and 4 from J, leaving 8 bases between them. The sequence derives from a woman between 65 and 79 years old with COVID-19, enrolled during active disease. The rearrangement uses TRBV19 and TRBJ1-3; possibly TRBD1 for D (6 bases). The sequencing sample was made of peripheral blood. The CDR3 DNA sequence: TGTGCCAGTAGTACCGACAGGGGAAACACCATATATTTT. This codes for CASSTDRGNTIYF. The full variable domain, rest sourced from reference TRBV19 and TRBJ1-3, is DGGITQSPKYLFRKEGQNVTLSCEQNLNHDAMYWYRQDPGQGLRLIYYSQIVNDFQKGDIAEGYSVSREKKESFPLTVTSAQKNPTAFYLCASSTDRGNTIYFGEGSWLTVV.